One sample yielded the 8 T cell receptor beta chains listed below, sequenced in a study of T-cell reconstitution after alpha-beta-depleted transplantation in children. This sample's TCRbeta library carried unique molecular identifier barcodes. TCRdb re-analysed the PCR reads in MiXCR, keeping a single row per CDR3 protein. The table includes 81,000 or so distinct CDR3 sequences, around a sixth detected once. Sequenced here: PBMCs, mostly from graft donor cells, sampled 180 days after TCRalphabeta/CD19-depleted stem cell transplant. These receptors were collected from a male patient between 2 and 10 years old who had a stem cell transplant for acute lymphoblastic leukemia, so the T cells may come from the graft donor.

The genes are TRBV20-1 and TRBJ1-1, with a tentative D call TRBD1 (6 bases). The germline V gene has CDR1 DFQATT and CDR2 SNEGSKA (reference sequence). The CDR3 covers 16 residues. V was trimmed by 3 bases and J by 3 bases, leaving 20 bases between them. This CDR3 reads CSARPHSGAGYTEAFF. CDR3 DNA: TGCAGTGCTAGGCCCCATTCAGGGGCCGGGTACACTGAAGCTTTCTTT.

This chain links TRBV20-1 with TRBJ2-3; a possible D gene is TRBD2 (6 bases). CDR1 and CDR2 (germline): DFQATT, SNEGSKA (reference sequence). CDR3 length: 14 amino acids. Trimming cost V 6 bases and J 2 bases, with 15 bases left between them. DNA of the CDR3: TGCAGTGCCCAACCTTGGGGGGTCACAGATACGCAGTATTTT. Its protein product is CSAQPWGVTDTQYF.

The genes are TRBV6-1 and TRBJ1-2; a possible D gene is TRBD1 (5 bases). CDR1 is MNHNS and CDR2 is SASEGT in the germline V gene. Trimming removed 5 bases from V and 1 base from J, with 17 bases in between. The CDR3 contains 16 residues. CDR3 coding DNA: TGTGCCAGCAGTACCCATCCCGGGGGAAATAACTATGGCTACACCTTC. It encodes CASSTHPGGNNYGYTF.

The chain uses TRBV5-5 and TRBJ2-2, with D possibly being TRBD1 (6 bases). The CDR3 totals 15 residues. Germline-derived CDR1 and CDR2 are SGHKS and YYEKEE (reference sequence). V gave up 1 base and J gave up 2 bases, with 9 bases separating them. The CDR3 DNA reads as TGTGCCAGCAGCTTGAGACAGGACAACACCGGGGAGCTGTTTTTT. Its protein product is CASSLRQDNTGELFF.

There are many counts of this clonotype. The J gene is TRBJ2-1, the V gene TRBV20-1; D is uncertain. Germline CDR1 is DFQATT and CDR2 is SNEGSKA (reference sequence). The CDR3 has 13 residues. V lost 3 bases and J 8 bases, leaving 14 bases between the germline ends. Here the CDR3 reads CSARGVGIDEQFF. The CDR3 region has the DNA TGCAGTGCTAGGGGTGTCGGTATCGATGAGCAGTTCTTC.

This clonotype turned up a few times. This sequence joins TRBV29-1 and TRBJ1-2, with D maybe TRBD1 (5 bases). The CDR3 runs to 13 residues. Germline CDR1 SQVTM, CDR2 ANQGSEA. Between the trimmed V and J ends, which lost 0 bases and 4 bases, there was a span of 9 bases. The CDR3 nucleotides are TGCAGCGTTGAAGATCTAGGGGTCTATGGCTACACCTTC. Its translation: CSVEDLGVYGYTF.

The genes are TRBV4-2 and TRBJ1-4; no reliable D call. V was trimmed by 0 bases and J by 4 bases, leaving 9 bases between them. The germline V gene has CDR1 LGHNA and CDR2 YNFKEQ. The CDR3 is made up of 15 amino acids. CDR3 nucleotide sequence: TGTGCCAGCAGCCAAGAGAGTTGGGATAATGAAAAACTGTTTTTT. Protein: CASSQESWDNEKLFF.

This clonotype was detected ten times or more. The chain recombines TRBV6-5 with TRBJ1-1; 7 bases fit TRBD1. CDR1 is MNHEY, CDR2 SVGAGI, per germline. The V and J ends lost 2 bases and 1 base, in that order; junction bases with no gene match: 4. The CDR3 extends over 15 amino acids. The CDR3 DNA sequence: TGTGCCAGCAGTTACCGGGGACAGCCGAACACTGAAGCTTTCTTT. It translates to CASSYRGQPNTEAFF.